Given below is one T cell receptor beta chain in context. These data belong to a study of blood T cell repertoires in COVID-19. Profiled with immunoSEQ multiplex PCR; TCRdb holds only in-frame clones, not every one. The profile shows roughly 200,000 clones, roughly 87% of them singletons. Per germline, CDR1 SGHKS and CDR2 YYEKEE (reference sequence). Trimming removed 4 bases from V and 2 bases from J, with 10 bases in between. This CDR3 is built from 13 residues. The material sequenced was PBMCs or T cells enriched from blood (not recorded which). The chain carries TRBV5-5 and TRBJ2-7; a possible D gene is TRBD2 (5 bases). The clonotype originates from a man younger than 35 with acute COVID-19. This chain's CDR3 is CASSPGSTYEQYF. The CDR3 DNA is TGTGCCAGCAGCCCGGGATCCACCTACGAGCAGTACTTC.